The present TCR beta chain was sequenced within a study of cytotoxic CD8 clonotypes in ibrutinib-treated CLL. Overall study context: Complete response was seen in 2 patients and partial in approximately 25; about 12 progressed and some 14 stayed remitted after a median roughly six years. Study-wide findings and caveats: Elevated clonality accompanied ibrutinib response, with a return toward baseline values at progression.

Depth targeted 1 in 200,000 to 1 in 1 million T cells, averaging 10x coverage per clonotype. The data were produced by immunoSEQ multiplex PCR, yet TCRdb's version contains in-frame clones alone and is incomplete. The sample holds more than 140,000 clones, 77% seen once. For this clone: Its specificity is not known.

Germline V gene sequence: CDR1 SNHLY, CDR2 FYNNEI. The V gene end was trimmed by 9 bases and the J gene end by 3 bases; junction bases not matched to a gene: 4. The CDR3 extends over 12 amino acids. The chain combines TRBV2 with TRBJ1-1, with 7 bases identical to TRBD1. This sequence was found in a human donor with chronic lymphocytic leukemia. Sequencing used PBMCs, obtained after 12 months of ibrutinib treatment. CDR3 in amino acids: CARDDRDTEAFF. The CDR3 DNA reads as TGTGCCAGGGACGACAGGGACACTGAAGCTTTCTTT.